The text below deals with one T cell receptor (beta chain). Its binding antigen is unknown. The data were obtained in a study of cytomegalovirus exposure and HLA in healthy donors (dated by TCRdb to 2016 to 2017). About the full investigation: According to an earlier analysis of a few hundred of the donors, roughly 180 million T cells yielded roughly 100 million unique TCR beta sequences and 276 Gb of sequence data. Donor age, sex, ethnicity and CMV serostatus were compiled together with the repertoire data. An earlier analysis of about 600 of the donors used high-throughput TCR beta sequencing to judge whether each TCR beta V gene segment behaved as functional or pseudogenic. Among some 400 genotyped donors of the cohort, an average of about 220,000 unique TCR beta nucleotide sequences was sequenced per donor, of which approximately 19% were non-productive. In addition to the first cohort of roughly 700 subjects, a separate validation cohort of approximately 130 different subjects was used. Every repertoire in the discovery cohort had been generated on one and the same sequencing platform. HLA typing covered class I and class II loci at four-digit resolution. High-throughput TCR immunosequencing, statistical association of individual TCRs with disease status, and machine learning were combined to predict cytomegalovirus infection status. Typing coverage varied by locus: roughly 629-630 donors for A, B, C, DRB1 and DQB1; some 520 for DQA1; over 600 for DPA1; approximately 450 for DPB1. Rather than drawing on any new phenotypic data, the later analysis identified candidate immune exposures from TCR beta sequences and the way those sequences occurred across donors. A later analysis re-examined previously published TCR beta repertoires from roughly 720 donors and added high-resolution HLA genotyping to investigate patterns of TCR occurrence. Genome-wide SNP genotypes for about 55% of the 666 donors were used in a later genetic analysis, which treated that subset as a discovery cohort. Of the roughly 400 genotyped donors, about 80% fell in the genetic ancestry cluster associated with self-reported Caucasian donors. Roughly 300 gigabases of sequencing data and around 88 million unique TCR sequences made up an early release that covered approximately 620 HLA-typed donors. Because of strong linkage in the cohort, roughly five DR-DQ haplotypes were treated as single units for association and clustering. The study profiled the T cell repertoires of hundreds of subjects by immunosequencing and related them to cytomegalovirus serostatus. The study was designed to test whether signatures of past pathogen exposure could be identified by cataloging public T cell receptors.

Including cysteine and phenylalanine, the CDR3 has 15 amino acids. Just CDR3 DNA is preserved here, 45 bases in frame from base 1. Per the germline V gene, MDHEN is the CDR1 and SYDVKM is the CDR2. From V the trimming removes 4 bases and from J it removes 2 bases, while the gene matches leave 4 bases of the junction unaccounted for. The cohort comprised fewer than 700 healthy bone marrow donors. All cohort members were sampled while nominally healthy, although unrecorded immune exposures were likely present. The donor tested CMV seronegative, placing the donor among the roughly 350 seronegative members of the cohort. A peripheral blood sample was provided by each donor, and peripheral blood mononuclear cells were used for TCR beta sequencing. The Qiagen DNeasy Blood Extraction Kit was used to extract genomic DNA from the blood cell samples. The library was obtained by the immunoSEQ multiplex PCR assay. The multiplex PCR relied on a mix of 60 forward primers for TCR Vbeta segments and 13 reverse primers for TCR Jbeta segments. The CDR3 region of rearranged TCR beta genes was amplified from genomic DNA by a multiplex PCR assay. On the Illumina HiSeq System, the amplified TCR beta libraries were sequenced as 87-base-pair reads. Concerning the study's data processing: A later analysis counted about 76 million unique TCR beta chains across the roughly 700 repertoires, and roughly 11 million of these chains were shared by at least two donors. Raw reads were error-corrected and collapsed into unique sequences with a nearest-neighbor algorithm that merged closely related sequences to remove PCR and sequencing errors. Alignment of CDR3 sequences to IMGT reference sequences was used to assign V, D and J gene segments. For a sequence to be retained, a match of at least six nucleotides to both a V gene segment and a J gene segment was required. Rearrangements were called productive when the CDR3 lacked stop codons and stayed in frame with V and J; all others were non-productive. CDR3 was defined by IMGT convention, running from the second conserved V-encoded cysteine to the conserved J-encoded phenylalanine. The earlier analysis of about 530 of the donors excluded any sequence lacking an unambiguous match to a single V gene segment. In an earlier analysis of 500 to 750 of the donors, V segments were called functional above 56.7% productive rearrangements and were called segregating when the between-donor standard deviation exceeded 5%. A statistical classification framework was built to diagnose cytomegalovirus status from the catalog of TCR beta chain sequences. A later analysis assigned V and J genes by comparing TCR nucleotide sequences with IMGT/GENE-DB human TR gene sequences. A later analysis assigned CDR3 sequences and most-parsimonious VDJ recombination scenarios with the TCRdist pipeline. In a later analysis, every TCR beta chain was defined by the combination of its CDR3 amino acid sequence and its V-gene family, and reads without a unique V-gene family were dropped. A later analysis removed 550 to 700 highly shared, low-generation-probability nucleotide sequences to deal with suspected cross-contamination and a sequencing artifact. For each public chain, a later analysis derived a clonal expansion index from normalized ranks of inferred template counts within each repertoire. Generation probabilities in a later analysis came from a VDJ recombination model fitted to out-of-frame rearrangements, and those results were checked against IGoR. Hypergeometric tests were used in a later analysis to score TCR-TCR, TCR-HLA and TCR-CMV co-occurrence, with a repertoire-size bias correction applied to the TCR pairs. To estimate false discovery rates, a later analysis permuted the HLA or CMV assignments 20 times. In a later analysis, co-occurring TCRs were grouped using DBSCAN, and TCRdist sequence similarity was added for clustering within HLA-allele-positive subsets. Repertoires with fewer than 30,000 or more than 120,000 public chains, plus five repertoires with anomalous nucleotide sharing, were excluded from co-occurrence clustering. Drawn from immuneACCESS, this table holds only the in-frame rearrangements with V and J called that TCRdb kept. Clones are partly lost; checked studies trace under half to an unresolved V gene and leave the rest unexplained. V, J and clone size are taken as reported in that table, and D and trimming were inferred from the DNA itself. The sample's clone listing holds about 72,000 clones. About 2.9% of the sample comes from the top ten.

Broad study findings and their caveats: The authors suggested that the approach could potentially be generalized to other disease states and immunological phenotypes. An earlier analysis of 587 of the donors showed that most TCR beta V segments appeared in productive rearrangements either about 87% or about 30% of the time, which broadly matched IMGT annotations. Several of the top co-occurrence clusters appeared to be linked to parvovirus B19, influenza, CMV and Epstein-Barr virus, according to a later analysis. In vitro tests confirmed that a few of the cytomegalovirus-associated TCR beta chains recognize cytomegalovirus antigens. An association between a missense DCLRE1C variant and V-gene and J-gene trimming of TCR beta chains was found in a later genetic analysis and replicated in an independent cohort. Across donors, most TCR sequences were observed very rarely, whereas some public TCRs were present in many individuals. In this cohort, only TCR beta chains were sequenced, and detectable features were limited by the absence of alpha or paired-chain data. Assigning TCR associations to individual alleles was difficult when HLA alleles, especially DR and DQ, strongly co-occurred. Compared with equally common non-associated chains, HLA-associated TCR beta chains in a later analysis were more clonally expanded and had lower generation probabilities. A group of highly shared sequence variants was considered likely to be a technical artifact of the sequencing pipeline. In the study, about 150 TCR beta chains were listed as associated with cytomegalovirus. The 87-base-pair reads could not distinguish some IMGT-functional V segments, including TRBV6-2 and TRBV6-3, so those segments were excluded. Linkage disequilibrium might explain the correlated functional status among segregating V segments, but an unknown experimental factor could not be ruled out. A further reported finding was that TCR beta sequences accurately predicted the HLA-A and HLA-B alleles for most subjects in the first cohort. A later genetic analysis reported fewer N-insertions in productive TCRs among donors in an Asian-associated ancestry cluster than the roughly 720-donor mean. In a later analysis, the rate of TCR association differed among HLA loci, with DRB1 alleles having the most associated TCRs and HLA-C alleles having the fewest. The presence/absence analyses assumed that sequencing depth was roughly uniform across donors, and that assumption may not be true. Because HLA typing was unavailable for some donors at each locus, only the typed subset was used in association tests. Immune exposure information for the cohort was limited to CMV serostatus. Cytomegalovirus status was reported to be diagnosed by the classifier with high specificity and sensitivity in both the original and validation cohorts. Because counts were too low, around 18 rarely observed V segments, including chromosome 9 orphons, were left out of the earlier analysis of approximately 500 of the donors. In a later analysis, most CMV-associated TCR beta chains were found to appear HLA-restricted, with HLA associations seemingly driven largely by CMV exposure. At a false discovery rate of 0.05, a later analysis linked 16,000 or so TCR beta sequences to specific HLA alleles.

This TCR was recovered from a man between 35 and 55 years old in good health and CMV-seronegative. The sequencing input was PBMCs. The chain is made from TRBV28 and TRBJ1-5, with TRBD1 identical over 8 junction bases. Read as DNA, the sequence is TGTGCCAGCAGTTGGACAGGGTATGGCAATCAGCCCCAGCATTTT. Its product reads: CASSWTGYGNQPQHF.